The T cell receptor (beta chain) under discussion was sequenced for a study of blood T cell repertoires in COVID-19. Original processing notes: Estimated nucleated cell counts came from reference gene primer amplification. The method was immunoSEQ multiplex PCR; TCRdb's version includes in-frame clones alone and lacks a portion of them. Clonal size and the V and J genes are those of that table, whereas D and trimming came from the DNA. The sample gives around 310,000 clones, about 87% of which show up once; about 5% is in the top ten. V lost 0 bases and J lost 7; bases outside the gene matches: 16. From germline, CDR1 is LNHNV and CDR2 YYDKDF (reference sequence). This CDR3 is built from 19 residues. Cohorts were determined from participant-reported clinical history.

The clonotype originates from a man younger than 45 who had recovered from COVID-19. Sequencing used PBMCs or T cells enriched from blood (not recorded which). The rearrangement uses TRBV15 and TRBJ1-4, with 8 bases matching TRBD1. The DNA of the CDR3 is TGTGCCACCAGCAGAGAGAGGGGCCTTCGTGACAGGGGAAGTGAAAAACTGTTTTTT. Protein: CATSRERGLRDRGSEKLFF.